The 30 T cell receptor beta chains given below trace back to one sample, sequenced in a study of CD8 T cell repertoires and HIV-1 epitope variants. No antigen is known for these receptors. Repertoires were generated with immunoSEQ multiplex PCR, while TCRdb's copy carries only in-frame clones and drops some. The sample shows about 4,600 clones, roughly three fifths of them seen only once. Sample: cultured CD8+ T cells derived from PBMCs. These receptors were collected from a male donor with HIV.

The chain couples TRBV6-4 to TRBJ1-1; D is perhaps TRBD1 (5 bases). In germline, CDR1 is MRHNA, CDR2 SNTAGT. The V end was cut by 4 bases, the J end by 4 bases, with 10 bases between. The CDR3 runs to 13 residues. CDR3 sequence (DNA): TGTGCCAGCAGTGTATCAGGGAGCACTGAAGCTTTCTTT. Its translation: CASSVSGSTEAFF.

This chain uses TRBV15 with TRBJ2-7; 8 positions match TRBD1. The CDR3 spans 16 residues. The trim removed 3 bases at V and 4 bases at J, leaving 11 bases unmatched. CDR1 and CDR2 (germline): LNHNV, YYDKDF (reference sequence). CDR3: CATSSRFRDRWYEQYF. In DNA form, the CDR3 reads TGTGCCACCAGCAGTCGCTTTAGGGACAGGTGGTACGAGCAGTACTTC. The whole variable domain, filled in from reference TRBV15 and TRBJ2-7, reads DAMVIQNPRYQVTQFGKPVTLSCSQTLNHNVMYWYQQKSSQAPKLLFHYYDKDFNNEADTPDNFQSRRPNTSFCFLDIRSPGLGDTAMYLCATSSRFRDRWYEQYFGPGTRLTVT.

This clone was recorded a few times. The genes are TRBV15 and TRBJ1-6; a weak D match, TRBD1 (5 bases). This CDR3 comprises 13 residues. Trimming cost V 5 bases and J 8 bases, with 10 bases left between them. Per germline, CDR1 LNHNV and CDR2 YYDKDF (reference sequence). For the CDR3, the DNA is TGTGCCACCAGCGAAGACAGCTATTCACCCCTCCACTTT. Amino acids: CATSEDSYSPLHF.

V gene TRBV5-1 combines with J gene TRBJ1-2; the D gene is possibly TRBD1 (6 bases). Trimming cost V 4 bases and J 5 bases, with 15 bases left between them. Germline values: CDR1 SGHRS, CDR2 YFSETQ. The CDR3 consists of 14 residues. CDR3 in DNA: TGCGCCAGCAGCCCGGATACAGGGTTGTATGGCTACACCTTC. It encodes CASSPDTGLYGYTF. The variable domain in full, with the rest retrieved from reference TRBV5-1 and TRBJ1-2, is KAGVTQTPRYLIKTRGQQVTLSCSPISGHRSVSWYQQTPGQGLQFLFEYFSETQRNKGNFPGRFSGRQFSNSRSEMNVSTLELGDSALYLCASSPDTGLYGYTFGSGTRLTVV.

This sequence joins TRBV29-1 and TRBJ2-7; no definite D call. CDR3 length equals 12 residues. The germline V gene has CDR1 SQVTM and CDR2 ANQGSEA. Trimming took 4 bases from V and 2 from J, leaving 9 bases between them. The CDR3 DNA sequence: TGCAGCGTTGCGGCAGACCCCTACGAGCAGTACTTC. This sequence encodes CSVAADPYEQYF.

The chain recombines TRBV27 with TRBJ1-5; D is ambiguous. The V end was cut by 0 bases, the J end by 5 bases, with 14 bases between. CDR1 is MNHEY and CDR2 is SMNVEV in the germline V gene (reference sequence). The CDR3 runs 16 residues. The CDR3 DNA is TGTGCCAGCAGTTTATCTGGGTTATCGGACCATCAGCCCCAGCATTTT. It encodes CASSLSGLSDHQPQHF.

The rearrangement links TRBV28 to TRBJ2-5; 8 bases agree with TRBD2. Germline CDR1 is MDHEN and CDR2 is SYDVKM. The junction had 8 bases not matched to a gene; V was cut back by 1 base and J by 4 bases. The CDR3 is 16 amino acids. CDR3 amino acids: CASSLSDGGVGETQYF. The CDR3 region has the DNA TGTGCCAGCAGTTTATCCGACGGGGGGGTCGGAGAGACCCAGTACTTC.

J is TRBJ2-6 and V is TRBV6-1; perhaps TRBD1 as D (5 bases). Germline CDR1 MNHNS, CDR2 SASEGT. The V end was cut by 11 bases, the J end by 0 bases, with 14 bases between. The CDR3 totals 15 residues. The CDR3 DNA reads TGTGCCTCCCGTCTAGGGGACTCTGGGGCCAACGTCCTGACTTTC. Protein sequence: CASRLGDSGANVLTF.

The rearrangement links TRBV28 to TRBJ1-6; TRBD1 matches 7 bases. The V segment lost 2 bases and the J segment 4 bases; nucleotides outside the gene matches: 2. The CDR3 consists of 15 residues. Germline CDR1 MDHEN, CDR2 SYDVKM. The CDR3 region is CASSLRTGYNSPLHF. DNA of the CDR3: TGTGCCAGCAGTTTACGGACAGGTTATAATTCACCCCTCCACTTT.

This clone was seen a few times. The chain links TRBV7-9 to TRBJ1-1, with no clear D. Looked up from germline, CDR1 is SEHNR and CDR2 is FQNEAQ (reference sequence). V was cut by 7 bases and J by 5 bases, with 14 bases left in between. The CDR3 has 13 residues. Written as DNA, the CDR3 is TGTGCCAGCAAACCCCGGGAGGGTACTGAAGCTTTCTTT. Translating it yields CASKPREGTEAFF.

The J gene is TRBJ1-2, the V gene TRBV19; TRBD1 agrees at 10 bases. The V segment lost 3 bases and the J segment 6 bases; nucleotides outside the gene matches: 10. Germline assignment: CDR1 LNHDA and CDR2 SQIVND (reference sequence). CDR3 length: 16 amino acids. CDR3 sequence: CASSILGTGDVNGYTF. The CDR3 nucleotides read TGTGCCAGTAGTATCTTGGGGACAGGGGACGTCAATGGCTACACCTTC.

The rearrangement links TRBV14 to TRBJ2-1; D unresolved. Germline V gene data show CDR1 as SGHDN and CDR2 as FVKESK. V gave up 1 base and J gave up 0 bases, with 10 bases separating them. This CDR3 has 16 residues. The CDR3: CASSQVSPISYNEQFF. The CDR3 bases are TGTGCCAGCAGCCAAGTGTCGCCCATCTCCTACAATGAGCAGTTCTTC.

V and J are TRBV15 and TRBJ1-5; D is possibly TRBD1 (5 bases). V shed 5 bases and J shed 6 bases, with 14 bases lying between them. Germline V gene sequence: CDR1 LNHNV, CDR2 YYDKDF (reference sequence). The CDR3 spans 14 residues. The CDR3 coding sequence is TGTGCCACCAGCCGGACACCTGGGGGTCAGCCCCAGCATTTT. Translated, it gives CATSRTPGGQPQHF.

The chain carries TRBV4-3 and TRBJ1-5; no reliable D call. V lost 0 bases, J lost 4 bases, and 4 bases lay in between. In germline, CDR1 is LGHNA, CDR2 YSLEER. The CDR3 sequence is 13 residues long. CDR3 sequence: CASSQEVNQPQHF. The CDR3 coding sequence is TGCGCCAGCAGCCAAGAGGTGAATCAGCCCCAGCATTTT.

This chain links TRBV7-3 with TRBJ1-1; D is unclear. V was cut by 6 bases and J by 3 bases, with 11 bases left in between. This CDR3 has 13 amino acids. Germline CDR1 reads SGHTA; CDR2 reads FQGTGA. The CDR3: CASSRGPYTEAFF. The CDR3 DNA is TGTGCCAGCAGTCGTGGCCCATACACTGAAGCTTTCTTT.

The sample holds a few counts of this clone. The chain is built from TRBV5-4 and TRBJ1-1; D not certain. Germline CDR1 and CDR2: SGHNT and YYREEE (reference sequence). V was cut by 0 bases and J by 1 base, with 7 bases left in between. The CDR3 has 14 residues. The CDR3, as DNA: TGTGCCAGCAGCTTGGACAGCGGGAACACTGAAGCTTTCTTT. Translation: CASSLDSGNTEAFF.

This clone has a handful of counts. The chain has TRBV5-4 and TRBJ2-7; TRBD1 matches at 9 bases. The CDR3 totals 14 residues. Trimming took 3 bases from V and 6 from J; bases not matched to a gene: 7. Germline CDR1 SGHNT, CDR2 YYREEE (reference sequence). The CDR3 here is CASSYSGTGLEQYF. As DNA, the CDR3 is TGTGCCAGCAGCTATTCCGGGACAGGGCTCGAGCAGTACTTC.

Of note for this clone: One junction end does not reproduce the germline sequence, and a read error may be involved. V gene TRBV28 combines with J gene TRBJ2-1; 14 bases match TRBD2. The germline V gene encodes CDR1 MDHEN and CDR2 SYDVKM. This CDR3 comprises 13 residues. CDR3 nucleotides: TGTGCCAGCACCGGCGGGACTAGCGGGAGCGGGATCTTC. Amino acid sequence: CASTGGTSGSGIF.

The V and J genes are TRBV6-1 and TRBJ1-5, with 8 nucleotides matching TRBD1. Germline lookup yields CDR1 MNHNS and CDR2 SASEGT. The CDR3 loop spans 15 amino acids. The V and J ends lost 2 bases and 5 bases, in that order; junction bases with no gene match: 5. CDR3 region: CASSELQGGHQPQHF. The CDR3 DNA follows: TGTGCCAGCAGTGAATTACAGGGGGGCCATCAGCCCCAGCATTTT.

This rearrangement joins TRBV5-8 to TRBJ2-3; 10 nucleotides match TRBD2. This CDR3 has 16 amino acids. Germline values: CDR1 SGHTS, CDR2 YDEGEE. V dropped 4 bases and J dropped 2; count of bases not matched to a gene: 7. The CDR3 DNA reads as TGTGCCAGCAGCCCTACTAGCGGGGTCGCCACAGATACGCAGTATTTT. As protein: CASSPTSGVATDTQYF.

V is TRBV13 and J is TRBJ2-3; D is unresolved. Trimming took 6 bases from V and 3 from J, leaving 7 bases between them. This CDR3 spans 12 amino acids. The germline gives CDR1 PRHDT, CDR2 FYEKMQ (reference sequence). CDR3 nucleotides: TGTGCCAGCAGTTCAGAAACAGATACGCAGTATTTT. Amino acids: CASSSETDTQYF.

This clone turned up a few times. This chain uses TRBV4-3 with TRBJ1-6; tentative D call: TRBD1 (5 bases). This CDR3 comprises 17 residues. Germline assignment: CDR1 LGHNA and CDR2 YSLEER. Trimming took 0 bases from V and 7 from J, leaving 16 bases between them. The CDR3 protein is CASSQDPGGRGNSPLHF. The CDR3 DNA follows: TGCGCCAGCAGCCAAGATCCGGGAGGTCGGGGGAATTCACCCCTCCACTTT.

In this sample, this clone turned up once. The chain employs TRBV28 and TRBJ1-4, with TRBD1 as a possible D gene (5 bases). Per germline, CDR1 MDHEN and CDR2 SYDVKM. The CDR3 is 15 amino acids. Trimming stripped 6 bases from V and 7 bases from J, with 18 bases between. CDR3 DNA sequence: TGTGCCAGCAGGTTCATACAGGCCCCCGGTGAAAAACTGTTTTTT. Translation: CASRFIQAPGEKLFF.

This clone was recorded only once. The genes are TRBV27 and TRBJ2-7; possibly TRBD1 for D (6 bases). This CDR3 has 14 residues. CDR1 MNHEY and CDR2 SMNVEV come from the germline V gene (reference sequence). V was clipped by 6 bases and J by 2 bases, with 14 bases between them. The CDR3 DNA follows: TGTGCCAGCAGCCTTTGGGGGCCGACCTACGAGCAGTACTTC. Translation: CASSLWGPTYEQYF.

The V call is TRBV28, the J call TRBJ2-7, with 10 bases fitting TRBD2. V shed 7 bases, J shed 7 bases, and the junction held 16 bases outside the gene matches. From germline, CDR1 is MDHEN and CDR2 SYDVKM. CDR3 length: 16 amino acids. The DNA of the CDR3 is TGTGCCAGCAAGGCAACTAGCGGGACGAGTTTCTGGGAGCAGTACTTC. This gives the protein CASKATSGTSFWEQYF.

This clone was observed a single time. The chain links TRBV5-6 to TRBJ2-3; D is possibly TRBD2 (6 bases). V was cut by 4 bases and J by 5 bases, with 11 bases left in between. This CDR3 has 13 amino acids. Germline lookup yields CDR1 SGHDT and CDR2 YYEEEE. Written as DNA, the CDR3 is TGTGCCAGCAGCCCGGGAGATAGAGATACGCAGTATTTT. The encoded protein is CASSPGDRDTQYF.

V gene TRBV15 combines with J gene TRBJ2-7; 9 bases agree with TRBD2. V dropped 1 base and J dropped 0; count of bases not matched to a gene: 7. Germline loops: CDR1 LNHNV, CDR2 YYDKDF (reference sequence). This CDR3 contains 17 residues. The CDR3 is CATSRATLAGDSYEQYF. The CDR3 DNA follows: TGTGCCACCAGCAGAGCAACCTTAGCGGGGGACTCCTACGAGCAGTACTTC. Full variable domain (outside the CDR3, taken from reference TRBV15 and TRBJ2-7): DAMVIQNPRYQVTQFGKPVTLSCSQTLNHNVMYWYQQKSSQAPKLLFHYYDKDFNNEADTPDNFQSRRPNTSFCFLDIRSPGLGDTAMYLCATSRATLAGDSYEQYFGPGTRLTVT.

This chain links TRBV5-5 with TRBJ1-1, with 9 bases matching TRBD1. The CDR3 totals 13 residues. The trim removed 5 bases at V and 3 bases at J, leaving 2 bases unmatched. Germline CDR1 and CDR2: SGHKS and YYEKEE (reference sequence). The chain's CDR3 is CASSRTGDTEAFF. The CDR3 DNA follows: TGTGCCAGCAGTCGGACAGGGGACACTGAAGCTTTCTTT. Combining the CDR3 with reference TRBV5-5 and TRBJ1-1 gives the whole variable domain DAGVTQSPTHLIKTRGQQVTLRCSPISGHKSVSWYQQVLGQGPQFIFQYYEKEERGRGNFPDRFSARQFPNYSSELNVNALLLGDSALYLCASSRTGDTEAFFGQGTRLTVV.

This chain connects TRBV4-1 to TRBJ2-1; possible D gene TRBD2, 6 bases. V was shortened by 3 bases and J by 4 bases, with 10 bases between the two germline ends. This CDR3 region has 14 residues. Per the germline V gene, CDR1 is MGHRA and CDR2 is YSYEKL. For the CDR3, the DNA is TGCGCCAGCAGCCATCCCGGGGGTTACAATGAGCAGTTCTTC. Translation gives CASSHPGGYNEQFF.

The chain has TRBV6-5 and TRBJ2-1, with a possible D match to TRBD2 (6 bases). V was shortened by 0 bases and J by 2 bases, with 11 bases between the two germline ends. This CDR3 is 16 amino acids long. The germline V gene has CDR1 MNHEY and CDR2 SVGAGI. In DNA form, the CDR3 reads TGTGCCAGCAGTTACTCGCCTAGCGTCACCTACAATGAGCAGTTCTTC. Translation: CASSYSPSVTYNEQFF.